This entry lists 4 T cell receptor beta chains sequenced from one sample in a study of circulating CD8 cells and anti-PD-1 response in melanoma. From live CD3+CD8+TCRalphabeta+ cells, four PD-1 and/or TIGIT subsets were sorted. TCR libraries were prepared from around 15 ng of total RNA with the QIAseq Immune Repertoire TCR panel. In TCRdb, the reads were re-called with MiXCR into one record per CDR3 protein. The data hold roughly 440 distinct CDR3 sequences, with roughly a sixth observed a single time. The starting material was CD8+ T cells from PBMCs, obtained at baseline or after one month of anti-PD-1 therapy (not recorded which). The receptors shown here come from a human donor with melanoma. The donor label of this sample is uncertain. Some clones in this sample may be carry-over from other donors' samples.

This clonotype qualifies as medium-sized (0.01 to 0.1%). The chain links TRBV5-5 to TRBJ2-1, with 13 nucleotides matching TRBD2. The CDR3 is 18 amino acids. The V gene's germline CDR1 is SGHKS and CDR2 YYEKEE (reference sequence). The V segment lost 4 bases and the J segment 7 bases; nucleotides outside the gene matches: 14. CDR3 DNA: TGTGCCAGCAGCCGGGGACTAGCGGGGACCGCTCTGGGGAATGAGCAGTTCTTC. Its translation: CASSRGLAGTALGNEQFF.

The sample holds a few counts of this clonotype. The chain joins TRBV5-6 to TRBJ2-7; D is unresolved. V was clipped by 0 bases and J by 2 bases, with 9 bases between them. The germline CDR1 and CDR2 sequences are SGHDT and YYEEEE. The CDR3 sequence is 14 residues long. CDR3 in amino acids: CASSLASQPYEQYF. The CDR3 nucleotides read TGTGCCAGCAGCTTGGCCAGCCAACCCTACGAGCAGTACTTC.

The CDR3 sequence: CATSDYFGQYF. DNA of the CDR3: TGTGCCACCAGTGATTATTTCGGGCAGTATTTT. The chain combines TRBV24-1 with TRBJ2-3; unclear D gene. V dropped 2 bases and J dropped 11 bases, with 7 bases sitting between them. Germline V gives CDR1 KGHDR, CDR2 SFDVKD. The CDR3 covers 11 residues.

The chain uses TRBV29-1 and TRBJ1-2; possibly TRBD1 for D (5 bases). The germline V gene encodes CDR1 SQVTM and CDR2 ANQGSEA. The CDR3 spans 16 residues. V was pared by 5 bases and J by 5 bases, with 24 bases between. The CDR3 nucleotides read TGCAGCGTTTTTAGGGACGGGGAAGTGTCTCCTTATGGCTACACCTTC. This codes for CSVFRDGEVSPYGYTF. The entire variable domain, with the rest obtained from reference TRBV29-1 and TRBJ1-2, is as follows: SAVISQKPSRDICQRGTSLTIQCQVDSQVTMMFWYRQQPGQSLTLIATANQGSEATYESGFVIDKFPISRPNLTFSTLTVSNMSPEDSSIYLCSVFRDGEVSPYGYTFGSGTRLTVV.